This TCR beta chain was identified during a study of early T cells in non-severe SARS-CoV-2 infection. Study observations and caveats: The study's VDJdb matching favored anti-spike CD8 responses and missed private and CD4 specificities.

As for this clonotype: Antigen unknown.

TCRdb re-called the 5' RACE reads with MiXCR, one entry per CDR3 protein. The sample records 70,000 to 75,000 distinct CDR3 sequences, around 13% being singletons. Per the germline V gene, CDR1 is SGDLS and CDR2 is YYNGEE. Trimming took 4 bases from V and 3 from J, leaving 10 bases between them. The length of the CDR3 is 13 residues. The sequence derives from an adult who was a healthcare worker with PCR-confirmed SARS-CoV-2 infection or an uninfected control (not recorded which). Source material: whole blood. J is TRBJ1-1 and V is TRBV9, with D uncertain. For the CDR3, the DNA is TGTGCCAGCAGCTCTCTAGAATACACTGAAGCTTTCTTT. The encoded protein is CASSSLEYTEAFF.